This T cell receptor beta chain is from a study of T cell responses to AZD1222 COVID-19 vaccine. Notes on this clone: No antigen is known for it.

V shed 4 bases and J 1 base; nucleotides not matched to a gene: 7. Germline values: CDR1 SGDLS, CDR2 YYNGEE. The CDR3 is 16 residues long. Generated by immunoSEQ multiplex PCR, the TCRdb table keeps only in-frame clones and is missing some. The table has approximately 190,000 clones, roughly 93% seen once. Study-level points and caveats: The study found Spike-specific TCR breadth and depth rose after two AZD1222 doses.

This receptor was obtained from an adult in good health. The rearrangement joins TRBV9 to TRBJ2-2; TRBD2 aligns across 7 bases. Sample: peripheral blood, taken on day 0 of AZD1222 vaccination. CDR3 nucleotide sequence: TGTGCCAGCAGCCCCAAACTAGCGAGGAACACCGGGGAGCTGTTTTTT. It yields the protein CASSPKLARNTGELFF.